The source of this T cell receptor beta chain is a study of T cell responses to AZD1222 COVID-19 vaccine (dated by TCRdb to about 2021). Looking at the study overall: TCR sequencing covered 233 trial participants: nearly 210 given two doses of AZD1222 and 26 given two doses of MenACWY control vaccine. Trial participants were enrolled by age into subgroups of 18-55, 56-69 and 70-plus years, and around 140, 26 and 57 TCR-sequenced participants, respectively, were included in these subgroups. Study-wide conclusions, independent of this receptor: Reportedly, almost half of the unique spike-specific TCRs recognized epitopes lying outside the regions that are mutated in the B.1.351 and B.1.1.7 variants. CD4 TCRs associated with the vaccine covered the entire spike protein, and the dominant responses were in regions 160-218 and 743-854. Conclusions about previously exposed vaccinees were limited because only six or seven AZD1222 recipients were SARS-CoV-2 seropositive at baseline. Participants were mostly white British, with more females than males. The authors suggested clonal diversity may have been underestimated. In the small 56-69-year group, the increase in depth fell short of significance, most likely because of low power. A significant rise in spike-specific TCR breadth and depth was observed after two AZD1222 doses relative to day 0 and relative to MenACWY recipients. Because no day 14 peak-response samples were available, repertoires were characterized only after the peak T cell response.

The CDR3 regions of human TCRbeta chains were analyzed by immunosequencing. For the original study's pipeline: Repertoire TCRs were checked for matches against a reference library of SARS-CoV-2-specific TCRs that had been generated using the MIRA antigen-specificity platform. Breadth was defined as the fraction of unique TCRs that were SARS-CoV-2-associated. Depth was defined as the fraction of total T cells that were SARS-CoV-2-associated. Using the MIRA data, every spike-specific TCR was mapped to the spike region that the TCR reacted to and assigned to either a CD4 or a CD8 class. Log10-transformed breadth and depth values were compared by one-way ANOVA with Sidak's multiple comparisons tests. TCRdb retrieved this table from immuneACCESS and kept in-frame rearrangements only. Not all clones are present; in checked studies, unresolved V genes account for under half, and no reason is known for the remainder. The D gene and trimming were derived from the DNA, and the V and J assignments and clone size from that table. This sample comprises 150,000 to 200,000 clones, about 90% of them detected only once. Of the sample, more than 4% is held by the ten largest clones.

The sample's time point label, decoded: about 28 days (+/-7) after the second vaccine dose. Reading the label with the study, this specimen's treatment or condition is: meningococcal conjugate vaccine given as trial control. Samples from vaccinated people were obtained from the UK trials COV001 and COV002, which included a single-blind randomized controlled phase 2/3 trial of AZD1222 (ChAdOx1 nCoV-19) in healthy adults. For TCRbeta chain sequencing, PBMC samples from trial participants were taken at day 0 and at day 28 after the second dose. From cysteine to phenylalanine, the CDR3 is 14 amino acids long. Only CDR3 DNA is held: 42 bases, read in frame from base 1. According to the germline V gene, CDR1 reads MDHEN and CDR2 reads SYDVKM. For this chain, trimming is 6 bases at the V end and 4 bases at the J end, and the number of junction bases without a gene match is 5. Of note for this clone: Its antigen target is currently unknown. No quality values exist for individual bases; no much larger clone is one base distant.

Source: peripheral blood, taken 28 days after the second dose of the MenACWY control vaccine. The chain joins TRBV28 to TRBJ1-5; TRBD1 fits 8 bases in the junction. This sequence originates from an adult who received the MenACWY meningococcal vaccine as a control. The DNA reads TGTGCCAGCAGGCCGGACAGGGAAAATCAGCCCCAGCATTTT. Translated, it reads CASRPDRENQPQHF.